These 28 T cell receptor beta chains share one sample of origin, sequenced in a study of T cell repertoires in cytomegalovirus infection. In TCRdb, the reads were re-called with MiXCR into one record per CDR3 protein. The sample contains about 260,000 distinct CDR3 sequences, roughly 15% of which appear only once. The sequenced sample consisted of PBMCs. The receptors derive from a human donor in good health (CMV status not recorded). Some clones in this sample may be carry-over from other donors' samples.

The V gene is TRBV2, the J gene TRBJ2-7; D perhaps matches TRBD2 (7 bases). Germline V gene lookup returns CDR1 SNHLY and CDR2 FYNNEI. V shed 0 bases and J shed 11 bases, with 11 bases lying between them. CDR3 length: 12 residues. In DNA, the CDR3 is TGTGCCAGCAGTGAAGCGCCGGGGGGCGAGTACTTC. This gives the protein CASSEAPGGEYF.

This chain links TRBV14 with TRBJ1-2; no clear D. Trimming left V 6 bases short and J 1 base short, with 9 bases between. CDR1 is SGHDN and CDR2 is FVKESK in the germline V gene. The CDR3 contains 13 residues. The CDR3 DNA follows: TGTGCCAGCAGTCACACCGATAACTATGGCTACACCTTC. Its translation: CASSHTDNYGYTF.

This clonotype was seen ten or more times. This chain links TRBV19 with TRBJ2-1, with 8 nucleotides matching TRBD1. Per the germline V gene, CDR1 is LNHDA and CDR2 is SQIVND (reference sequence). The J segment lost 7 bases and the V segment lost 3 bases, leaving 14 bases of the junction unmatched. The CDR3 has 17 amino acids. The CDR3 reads CASSIPDRVYTQNEQFF. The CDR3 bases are TGTGCCAGTAGTATCCCGGACAGGGTATACACACAGAATGAGCAGTTCTTC.

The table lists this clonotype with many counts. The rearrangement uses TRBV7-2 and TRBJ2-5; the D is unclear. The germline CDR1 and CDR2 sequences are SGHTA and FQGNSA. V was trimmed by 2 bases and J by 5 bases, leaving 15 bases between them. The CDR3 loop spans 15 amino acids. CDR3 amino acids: CASSLTSAPRETQYF. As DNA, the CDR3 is TGTGCCAGCAGCTTAACATCAGCACCACGGGAGACCCAGTACTTC.

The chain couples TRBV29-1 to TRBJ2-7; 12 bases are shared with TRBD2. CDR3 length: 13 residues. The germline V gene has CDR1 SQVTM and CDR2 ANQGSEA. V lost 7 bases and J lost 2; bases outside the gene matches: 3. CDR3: CSARLAGAYEQYF. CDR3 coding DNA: TGCAGCGCCAGACTAGCGGGGGCCTACGAGCAGTACTTC.

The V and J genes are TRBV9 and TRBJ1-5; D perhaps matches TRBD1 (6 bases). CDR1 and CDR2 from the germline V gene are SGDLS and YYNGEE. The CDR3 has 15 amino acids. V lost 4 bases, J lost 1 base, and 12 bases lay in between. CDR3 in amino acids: CASSTGQSSNQPQHF. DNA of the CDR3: TGTGCCAGCAGCACTGGACAGTCGAGCAATCAGCCCCAGCATTTT. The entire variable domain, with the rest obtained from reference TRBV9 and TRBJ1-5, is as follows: DSGVTQTPKHLITATGQRVTLRCSPRSGDLSVYWYQQSLDQGLQFLIQYYNGEERAKGNILERFSAQQFPDLHSELNLSSLELGDSALYFCASSTGQSSNQPQHFGDGTRLSIL.

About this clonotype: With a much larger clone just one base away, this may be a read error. This CDR3 is CASSLDRLSGELFF. The CDR3 DNA is TGTGCCAGCAGCTTAGATCGACTATCCGGGGAGCTGTTTTTT. The chain uses TRBV11-2 and TRBJ2-2; TRBD2 might be the D (5 bases). Germline V gives CDR1 SGHAT, CDR2 FQNNGV. V was shortened by 0 bases and J by 6 bases, with 8 bases between the two germline ends. This CDR3 is built from 14 residues.

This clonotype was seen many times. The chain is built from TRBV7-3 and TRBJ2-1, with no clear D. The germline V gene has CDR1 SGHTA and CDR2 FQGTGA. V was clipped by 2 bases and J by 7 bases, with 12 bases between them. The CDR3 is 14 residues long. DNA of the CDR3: TGTGCCAGCAGCTTATGGTGGGGTTTGAATGAGCAGTTCTTC. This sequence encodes CASSLWWGLNEQFF.

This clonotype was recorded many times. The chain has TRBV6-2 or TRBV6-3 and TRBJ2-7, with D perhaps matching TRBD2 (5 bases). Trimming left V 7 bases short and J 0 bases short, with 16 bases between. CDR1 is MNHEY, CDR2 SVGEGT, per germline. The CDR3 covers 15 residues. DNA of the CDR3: TGTGCCAGCATGTCAGCGGTCCGGAACTCCTACGAGCAGTACTTC. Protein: CASMSAVRNSYEQYF.

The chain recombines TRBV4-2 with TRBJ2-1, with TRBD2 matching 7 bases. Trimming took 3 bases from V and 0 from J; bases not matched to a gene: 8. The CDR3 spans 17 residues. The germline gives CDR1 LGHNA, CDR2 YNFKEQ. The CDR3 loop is CASSQVAGGSSYNEQFF. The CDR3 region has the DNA TGTGCCAGCAGCCAGGTAGCGGGCGGGAGCTCCTACAATGAGCAGTTCTTC.

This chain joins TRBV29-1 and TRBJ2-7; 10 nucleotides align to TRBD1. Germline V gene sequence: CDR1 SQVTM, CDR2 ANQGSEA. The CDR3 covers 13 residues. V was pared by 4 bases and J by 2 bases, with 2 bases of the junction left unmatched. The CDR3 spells CSVGDRGAYEQYF. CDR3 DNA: TGCAGCGTTGGGGACAGGGGCGCCTACGAGCAGTACTTC.

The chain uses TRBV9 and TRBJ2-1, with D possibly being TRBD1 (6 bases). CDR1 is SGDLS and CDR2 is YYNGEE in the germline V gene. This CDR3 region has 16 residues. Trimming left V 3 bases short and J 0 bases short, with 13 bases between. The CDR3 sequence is CASSASGHYSYNEQFF. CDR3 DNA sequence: TGTGCCAGCAGCGCCTCGGGACACTACTCCTACAATGAGCAGTTCTTC.

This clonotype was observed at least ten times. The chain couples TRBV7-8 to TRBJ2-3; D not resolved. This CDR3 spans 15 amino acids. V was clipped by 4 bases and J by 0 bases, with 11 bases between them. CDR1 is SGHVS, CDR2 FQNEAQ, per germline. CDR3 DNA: TGTGCCAGCAGCTATTTAAGAGGAAGCACAGATACGCAGTATTTT. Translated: CASSYLRGSTDTQYF.

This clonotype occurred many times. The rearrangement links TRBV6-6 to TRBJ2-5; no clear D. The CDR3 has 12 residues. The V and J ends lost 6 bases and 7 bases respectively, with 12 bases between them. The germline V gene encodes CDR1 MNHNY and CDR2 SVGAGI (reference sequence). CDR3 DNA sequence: TGTGCCAGCAGCCACGGCTCCGTGACCCAGTACTTC. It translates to CASSHGSVTQYF.

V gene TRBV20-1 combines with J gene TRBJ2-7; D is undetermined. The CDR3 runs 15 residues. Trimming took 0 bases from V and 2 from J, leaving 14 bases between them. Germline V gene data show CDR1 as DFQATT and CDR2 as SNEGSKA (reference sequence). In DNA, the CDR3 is TGCAGTGCTAGAGATCACGAGACACAAACCTACGAGCAGTACTTC. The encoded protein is CSARDHETQTYEQYF.

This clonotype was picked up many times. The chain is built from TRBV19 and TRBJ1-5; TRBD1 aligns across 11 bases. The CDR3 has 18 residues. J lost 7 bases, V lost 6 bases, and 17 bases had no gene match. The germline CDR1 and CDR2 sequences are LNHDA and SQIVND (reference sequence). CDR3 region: CASRDLVGQGAIQQPQHF. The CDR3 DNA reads TGTGCCAGTAGGGACCTCGTTGGACAGGGGGCAATTCAGCAGCCCCAGCATTTT.

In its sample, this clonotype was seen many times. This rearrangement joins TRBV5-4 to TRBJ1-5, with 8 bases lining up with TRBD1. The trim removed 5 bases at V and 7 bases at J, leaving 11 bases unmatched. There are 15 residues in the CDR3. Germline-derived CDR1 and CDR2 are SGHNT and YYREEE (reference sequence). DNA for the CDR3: TGTGCCAGCAGAACGAGGACAGGGTTCGGGCAGCCCCAGCATTTT. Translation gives CASRTRTGFGQPQHF. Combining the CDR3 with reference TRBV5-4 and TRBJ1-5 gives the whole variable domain ETGVTQSPTHLIKTRGQQVTLRCSSQSGHNTVSWYQQALGQGPQFIFQYYREEENGRGNFPPRFSGLQFPNYSSELNVNALELDDSALYLCASRTRTGFGQPQHFGDGTRLSIL.

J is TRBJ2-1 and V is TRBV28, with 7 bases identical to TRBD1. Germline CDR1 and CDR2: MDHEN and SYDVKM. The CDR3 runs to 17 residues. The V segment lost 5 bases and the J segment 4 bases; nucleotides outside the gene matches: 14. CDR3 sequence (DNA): TGTGCCAGCAGTCCCTTGCCCCGACAGGGCCCATACAATGAGCAGTTCTTC. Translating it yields CASSPLPRQGPYNEQFF.

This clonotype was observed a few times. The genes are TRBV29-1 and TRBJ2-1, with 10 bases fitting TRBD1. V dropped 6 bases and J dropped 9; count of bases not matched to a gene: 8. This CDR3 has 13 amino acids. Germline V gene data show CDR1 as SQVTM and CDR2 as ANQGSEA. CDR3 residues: CSVMTGGAGEQFF. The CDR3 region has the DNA TGCAGCGTAATGACAGGGGGCGCGGGTGAGCAGTTCTTC.

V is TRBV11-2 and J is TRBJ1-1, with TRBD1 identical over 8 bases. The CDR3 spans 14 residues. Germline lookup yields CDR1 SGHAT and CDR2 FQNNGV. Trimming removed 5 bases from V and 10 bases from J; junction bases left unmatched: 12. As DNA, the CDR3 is TGTGCCAGCAGCACACCCCAACAGGGGGGGGGAGCTTTCTTT. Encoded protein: CASSTPQQGGGAFF.

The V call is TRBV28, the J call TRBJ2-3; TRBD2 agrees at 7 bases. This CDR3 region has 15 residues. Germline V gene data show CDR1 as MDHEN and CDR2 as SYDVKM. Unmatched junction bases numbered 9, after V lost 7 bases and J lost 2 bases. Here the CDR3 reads CASIWGGGATDTQYF. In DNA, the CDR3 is TGTGCCAGCATCTGGGGGGGGGGAGCCACAGATACGCAGTATTTT.

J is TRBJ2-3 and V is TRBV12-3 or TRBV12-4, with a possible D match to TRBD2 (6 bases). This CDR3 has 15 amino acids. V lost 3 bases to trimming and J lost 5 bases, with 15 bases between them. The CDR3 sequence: CASSFSGSFGDTQYF. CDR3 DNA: TGTGCCAGCAGTTTTAGCGGCTCCTTCGGAGATACGCAGTATTTT.

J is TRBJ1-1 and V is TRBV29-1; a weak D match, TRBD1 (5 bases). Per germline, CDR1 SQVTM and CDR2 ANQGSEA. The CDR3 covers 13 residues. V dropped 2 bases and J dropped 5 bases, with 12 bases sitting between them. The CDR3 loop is CSVERGGGTEAFF. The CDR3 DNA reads TGCAGCGTTGAACGGGGGGGGGGTACTGAAGCTTTCTTT. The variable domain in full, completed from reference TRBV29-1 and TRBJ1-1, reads SAVISQKPSRDICQRGTSLTIQCQVDSQVTMMFWYRQQPGQSLTLIATANQGSEATYESGFVIDKFPISRPNLTFSTLTVSNMSPEDSSIYLCSVERGGGTEAFFGQGTRLTVV.

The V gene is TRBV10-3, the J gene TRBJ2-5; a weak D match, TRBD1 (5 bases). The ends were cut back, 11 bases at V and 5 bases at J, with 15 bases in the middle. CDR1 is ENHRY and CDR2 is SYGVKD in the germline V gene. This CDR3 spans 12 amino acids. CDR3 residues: CAARAGRETQYF. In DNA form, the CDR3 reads TGTGCCGCCAGGGCCGGCAGGGAGACCCAGTACTTC.

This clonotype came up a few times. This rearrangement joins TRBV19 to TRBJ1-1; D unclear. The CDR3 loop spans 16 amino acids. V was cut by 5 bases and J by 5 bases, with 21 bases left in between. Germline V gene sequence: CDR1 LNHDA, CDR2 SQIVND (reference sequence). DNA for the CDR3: TGTGCCAGTAGTTTTCTCCAACGTGCGGTGGGGACTGAAGCTTTCTTT. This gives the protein CASSFLQRAVGTEAFF. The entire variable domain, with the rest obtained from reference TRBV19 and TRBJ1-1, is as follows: DGGITQSPKYLFRKEGQNVTLSCEQNLNHDAMYWYRQDPGQGLRLIYYSQIVNDFQKGDIAEGYSVSREKKESFPLTVTSAQKNPTAFYLCASSFLQRAVGTEAFFGQGTRLTVV.

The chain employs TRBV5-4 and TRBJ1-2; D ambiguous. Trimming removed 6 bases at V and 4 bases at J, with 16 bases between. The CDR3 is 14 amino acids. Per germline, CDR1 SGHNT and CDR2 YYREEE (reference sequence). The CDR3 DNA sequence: TGTGCCAGCACCAAAGCAGGACTTGCCTATGGCTACACCTTC. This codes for CASTKAGLAYGYTF. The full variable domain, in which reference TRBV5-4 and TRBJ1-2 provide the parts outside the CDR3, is ETGVTQSPTHLIKTRGQQVTLRCSSQSGHNTVSWYQQALGQGPQFIFQYYREEENGRGNFPPRFSGLQFPNYSSELNVNALELDDSALYLCASTKAGLAYGYTFGSGTRLTVV.

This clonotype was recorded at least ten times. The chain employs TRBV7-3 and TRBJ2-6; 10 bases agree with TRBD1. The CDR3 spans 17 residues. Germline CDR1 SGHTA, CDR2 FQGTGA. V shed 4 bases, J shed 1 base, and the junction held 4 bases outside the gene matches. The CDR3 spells CASSSGTGVSGANVLTF. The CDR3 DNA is TGTGCCAGCAGCTCAGGGACAGGGGTATCTGGGGCCAACGTCCTGACTTTC.

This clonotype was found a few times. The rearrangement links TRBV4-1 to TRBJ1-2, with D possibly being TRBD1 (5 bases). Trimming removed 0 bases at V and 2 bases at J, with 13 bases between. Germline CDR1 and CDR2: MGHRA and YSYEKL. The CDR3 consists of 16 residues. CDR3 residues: CASSQDPRGLNYGYTF. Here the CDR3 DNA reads TGCGCCAGCAGCCAAGATCCCCGGGGACTGAACTATGGCTACACCTTC.